These 15 T cell receptor beta chains originate from one sample sequenced in a study of cytomegalovirus exposure and HLA in healthy donors. 13 Jbeta primers and 60 Vbeta primers were used for the PCR. TCRdb's table, derived via immunoSEQ multiplex PCR, lists solely in-frame clones and lacks some. The sample has 120,000 to 150,000 clones; approximately 81% are singletons. Sequenced sample: PBMCs. The receptor set was obtained from a boy aged 2 to 10 in good health and CMV-seronegative.

The rearrangement uses TRBV6-4 and TRBJ2-3, with TRBD2 identical over 8 bases. Germline V gene data show CDR1 as MRHNA and CDR2 as SNTAGT. After removal of 2 bases from V and 4 bases from J, the junction contained 5 bases not matched to a gene. This CDR3 is built from 15 residues. The CDR3: CASSDGAGGSDTQYF. The CDR3 DNA reads TGTGCCAGCAGTGACGGCGCGGGGGGCTCAGATACGCAGTATTTT.

This chain links TRBV19 with TRBJ1-1; 8 bases agree with TRBD1. Germline CDR1 and CDR2: LNHDA and SQIVND (reference sequence). CDR3 length: 16 residues. V shed 3 bases and J 6 bases; nucleotides not matched to a gene: 12. The CDR3 bases are TGTGCCAGTAGTATCCCCACAACAGGGGGGACTTCTGAAGCTTTCTTT. Protein sequence: CASSIPTTGGTSEAFF.

The chain joins TRBV19 to TRBJ1-1; D possibly corresponds to TRBD1 (6 bases). V lost 5 bases and J 2 bases, leaving 12 bases between the germline ends. CDR3 length equals 14 residues. Germline loops: CDR1 LNHDA, CDR2 SQIVND (reference sequence). In DNA, the CDR3 is TGTGCCAGTAGTCCGGGGACAATCAACACTGAAGCTTTCTTT. It specifies CASSPGTINTEAFF.

This rearrangement joins TRBV7-7 to TRBJ2-7; possible D gene TRBD1, 6 bases. Germline V lookup: CDR1 SSHAT, CDR2 FNYEAQ (reference sequence). V lost 5 bases and J lost 3, with 8 bases in between. This CDR3 is built from 12 residues. In nucleotides, the CDR3 is TGTGCCAGCAGCATGACAGGCTACGAGCAGTACTTC. Its translation is CASSMTGYEQYF.

The CDR3 loop reads CASSSPTGSNYNEQFF. In nucleotides, the CDR3 is TGTGCCAGCAGCTCCCCCACAGGGTCCAACTACAATGAGCAGTTCTTC. The genes are TRBV7-9 and TRBJ2-1, with D possibly being TRBD1 (6 bases). This CDR3 is built from 16 residues. Germline V lookup: CDR1 SEHNR, CDR2 FQNEAQ (reference sequence). Trimming took off 4 bases at V and 3 bases at J, with 16 bases between the two ends.

For the CDR3, the DNA is TGTGCCAGCAGCCCAGGACAGGGAAGTTTCTATGAGCAGTTCTTC. Translated: CASSPGQGSFYEQFF. The gene calls are TRBV9 and TRBJ2-1; 8 nucleotides agree with TRBD1. In germline, CDR1 is SGDLS, CDR2 YYNGEE. The CDR3 has 15 residues. The ends lost 4 bases at V and 8 bases at J; junction bases unmatched: 11.

J is TRBJ1-5 and V is TRBV5-1; D gene ambiguous. V gave up 4 bases and J gave up 3 bases, with 14 bases separating them. This CDR3 has 15 residues. Germline V gene lookup returns CDR1 SGHRS and CDR2 YFSETQ. The CDR3 is CASSPRGGPNQPQHF. CDR3 nucleotides: TGCGCCAGCAGCCCTAGAGGTGGTCCCAATCAGCCCCAGCATTTT.

The chain couples TRBV7-7 to TRBJ2-5; D may be TRBD2 (5 bases). This CDR3 region has 13 residues. Trimming removed 8 bases from V and 3 bases from J, with 13 bases in between. The germline gives CDR1 SSHAT, CDR2 FNYEAQ (reference sequence). The CDR3 DNA is TGTGCCAGCGGGCTGTACGGGAAAGAGACCCAGTACTTC. Its protein product is CASGLYGKETQYF.

The V gene is TRBV30, the J gene TRBJ1-5; 7 bases agree with TRBD1. The CDR3 is 12 residues long. Germline lookup yields CDR1 GTSNPN and CDR2 SVGIG (reference sequence). The V and J ends lost 3 bases and 4 bases, in that order; junction bases with no gene match: 0. The CDR3 sequence is CAWRQGNQPQHF. The CDR3 region has the DNA TGTGCCTGGAGACAGGGGAATCAGCCCCAGCATTTT. The full variable domain, rest sourced from reference TRBV30 and TRBJ1-5, is SQTIHQWPATLVQPVGSPLSLECTVEGTSNPNLYWYRQAAGRGLQLLFYSVGIGQISSEVPQNLSASRPQDRQFILSSKKLLLSDSGFYLCAWRQGNQPQHFGDGTRLSIL.

The chain has TRBV27 and TRBJ2-7, with D possibly being TRBD1 (7 bases). Germline CDR1 reads MNHEY; CDR2 reads SMNVEV (reference sequence). This CDR3 has 16 residues. V was shortened by 10 bases and J by 2 bases, with 24 bases between the two germline ends. The CDR3 sequence: CAIQRAGQSLTYEQYF. For the CDR3, the DNA is TGTGCCATTCAGAGGGCGGGACAGTCGTTAACCTACGAGCAGTACTTC.

The chain carries TRBV7-6 and TRBJ2-5, with no clear D. The germline V and J ends were trimmed by 0 bases and 5 bases, with 13 bases remaining between them. The CDR3 sequence is 15 residues long. Germline V gene lookup returns CDR1 SGHVS and CDR2 FNYEAQ. This chain's CDR3 is CASSLALFFEETQYF. The CDR3 DNA reads TGTGCCAGCAGCTTAGCCCTCTTTTTTGAGGAGACCCAGTACTTC.

The V gene is TRBV7-2, the J gene TRBJ1-3, with 7 nucleotides matching TRBD1. Germline trimming cut 3 bases from V and 6 bases from J; bases unmatched to any gene: 8. The CDR3 length is 15 residues. From germline, CDR1 is SGHTA and CDR2 FQGNSA. The CDR3 reads CASSFTGTVENTIYF. The CDR3 bases are TGTGCCAGCAGCTTTACAGGGACAGTTGAAAACACCATATATTTT.

The chain combines TRBV14 with TRBJ2-1; 9 bases agree with TRBD1. This CDR3 comprises 15 residues. Trimming took 1 base from V and 3 from J; bases not matched to a gene: 1. Germline CDR1 reads SGHDN; CDR2 reads FVKESK. The CDR3 DNA follows: TGTGCCAGCAGCCAAGGGACAGGGGTCTACAATGAGCAGTTCTTC. The encoded protein is CASSQGTGVYNEQFF.

This chain joins TRBV11-1 and TRBJ2-1, with D maybe TRBD1 (6 bases). Per the germline V gene, CDR1 is SGHAT and CDR2 is FQDESV (reference sequence). The ends were cut back, 6 bases at V and 4 bases at J, with 10 bases in the middle. This CDR3 is 13 amino acids long. The CDR3 DNA follows: TGTGCCAGCAGACCGGACAGTTACAATGAGCAGTTCTTC. Amino acids: CASRPDSYNEQFF.

The chain has TRBV27 and TRBJ2-5; 8 positions agree with TRBD1. The closer fit of TRBJ2-7 to the DNA end suggests the J call may be wrong. CDR1 is MNHEY, CDR2 SMNVEV, per germline (reference sequence). This CDR3 contains 16 residues. CDR3 protein: CASSLSTGTGTYEQYF. CDR3 coding DNA: TGTGCCAGCAGTTTATCCACCGGGACAGGTACCTACGAGCAGTACTTC.